The 17 T cell receptor beta chains presented below share a single source sample, sequenced in a study of read filtering for tumor transcriptome and immune sequencing. Molecular barcoded adaptors covering alpha/delta and beta/gamma chains were used on approximately 400 ng RNA. TCRdb independently ran MiXCR on the reads; one entry per CDR3 protein. Of 20,000 to 25,000 distinct CDR3 sequences in the sample, approximately 13% were seen once. Sequenced: a population of CD138-negative cells sorted from bone marrow. These receptors all stem from a donor aged 40 or over with multiple myeloma.

This clonotype was detected many times. This rearrangement joins TRBV29-1 to TRBJ2-1, with a weak D call TRBD1 (5 bases). V dropped 7 bases and J dropped 9 bases, with 13 bases sitting between them. The germline V gene encodes CDR1 SQVTM and CDR2 ANQGSEA. This CDR3 spans 11 amino acids. In nucleotides, the CDR3 is TGCAGCGGGGGCCCCCGCAGTGAGCAGTTCTTC. Amino acid sequence: CSGGPRSEQFF.

This clonotype was detected many times. V usage is TRBV7-3 and J usage is TRBJ1-1, with TRBD1 as a possible D gene (5 bases). V was pared by 4 bases and J by 4 bases, with 10 bases between. The CDR3 is 13 amino acids. The V gene's germline CDR1 is SGHTA and CDR2 FQGTGA. The CDR3 region has the DNA TGTGCCAGCAGCTCAGGGATCTTCACTGAAGCTTTCTTT. Translation: CASSSGIFTEAFF.

This clonotype was counted ten times or more. This chain links TRBV29-1 with TRBJ2-1; TRBD1 or TRBD2 may be the D gene (5 bases each). From germline, CDR1 is SQVTM and CDR2 ANQGSEA. V was cut by 7 bases and J by 8 bases, with 21 bases left in between. The CDR3 has 14 amino acids. The CDR3 sequence: CSAGWGATGDEQFF. CDR3 in DNA: TGCAGCGCTGGATGGGGAGCAACAGGCGATGAGCAGTTCTTC.

This clonotype has at least ten counts. V is TRBV7-2 and J is TRBJ1-1, with D hard to call. CDR3 size: 14 residues. The germline V and J ends were trimmed by 4 bases and 0 bases, with 9 bases remaining between them. Germline V gene lookup returns CDR1 SGHTA and CDR2 FQGNSA. The CDR3 DNA is TGTGCCAGCAGCTCACCGAGAATGAACACTGAAGCTTTCTTT. This encodes CASSSPRMNTEAFF.

At least ten counts were recorded for this clonotype. The J gene is TRBJ2-2, the V gene TRBV28; D is uncertain. The CDR3 contains 16 residues. V was cut by 3 bases and J by 0 bases, with 11 bases left in between. CDR1 and CDR2 (germline): MDHEN, SYDVKM. The CDR3 loop is CASSFPAVANTGELFF. For the CDR3, the DNA is TGTGCCAGCAGTTTCCCAGCAGTCGCGAACACCGGGGAGCTGTTTTTT. The full variable domain, completed using reference TRBV28 and TRBJ2-2, is DVKVTQSSRYLVKRTGEKVFLECVQDMDHENMFWYRQDPGLGLRLIYFSYDVKMKEKGDIPEGYSVSREKKERFSLILESASTNQTSMYLCASSFPAVANTGELFFGEGSRLTVL.

A word on this clonotype: Since a much larger clone is just one base distant, this may be a read error. No conserved phenylalanine or tryptophan ends this CDR3, so it is likely a read error. The rearrangement links TRBV29-1 to TRBJ2-5, with TRBD2 identical over 7 bases. This CDR3 spans 12 amino acids. Trimming removed 7 bases from V and 1 base from J; junction bases left unmatched: 3. CDR1 SQVTM and CDR2 ANQGSEA come from the germline V gene. As DNA, the CDR3 is TGCAGCGCCAGGGAGGGCCAAGAGACCCAGTACCTC. Translated, it gives CSAREGQETQYL.

The J gene is TRBJ1-1, the V gene TRBV29-1; D may be TRBD1 (5 bases). The CDR3 is 13 amino acids. Germline V gene data show CDR1 as SQVTM and CDR2 as ANQGSEA. The CDR3 DNA follows: TGCGGCGCTCACTCTACAGGGAACACTGAAGCTTTCTTT. Its translation: CGAHSTGNTEAFF.

This clonotype was picked up many times. The CDR3 DNA reads TGCAGCGTTGTTGGGGTTTGGGGGCGGGGGGCCTACGAGCAGTACTTC. Its translation is CSVVGVWGRGAYEQYF. J is TRBJ2-7 and V is TRBV29-1, with 8 positions matching TRBD2. The germline gives CDR1 SQVTM, CDR2 ANQGSEA. V shed 4 bases and J 2 bases; nucleotides not matched to a gene: 13. This CDR3 is built from 16 residues.

This clonotype occurred a few times. It is likely a read error: a sequence one base away is far more abundant. This rearrangement joins TRBV10-1 to TRBJ1-5; TRBD1 is a possible D gene (5 bases). CDR1 and CDR2 (germline): WNHNN, SYGVQD (reference sequence). The CDR3 consists of 14 residues. CDR3 coding DNA: TGTGCCATCAGTGTAAACAGGACCAATCAGCCCCAGCATTTT. Its protein product is CAISVNRTNQPQHF.

This clonotype was picked up a small number of times. This rearrangement joins TRBV7-9 to TRBJ1-1; the D gene is possibly TRBD1 (5 bases). In germline, CDR1 is SEHNR, CDR2 FQNEAQ (reference sequence). Deletions cut 5 bases from V and 3 bases from J, with 22 bases between. The CDR3 has 17 amino acids. The DNA for the CDR3 is TGTGCCAGCAGCCCCGCGACGGGGGAACCCAAAGACACTGAAGCTTTCTTT. Translating it yields CASSPATGEPKDTEAFF.

This clonotype was found many times. The V and J genes are TRBV20-1 and TRBJ2-3, with D possibly matching TRBD1 (6 bases). Germline V gives CDR1 DFQATT, CDR2 SNEGSKA (reference sequence). This CDR3 has 14 amino acids. The germline V and J ends were trimmed by 0 bases and 3 bases, with 10 bases remaining between them. CDR3 in amino acids: CSARDPGQTDTQYF. In DNA form, the CDR3 reads TGCAGTGCTAGAGACCCCGGACAGACAGATACGCAGTATTTT.

The rearrangement uses TRBV19 and TRBJ2-3; D unclear. Germline CDR1 and CDR2: LNHDA and SQIVND (reference sequence). This CDR3 has 12 residues. V shed 6 bases and J shed 6 bases, with 10 bases lying between them. The CDR3 sequence is CASSGRSDTQYF. The CDR3 DNA reads TGTGCCAGTAGCGGCCGGTCGGATACGCAGTATTTT. Based on the CDR3 plus reference TRBV19 and TRBJ2-3, the full variable domain is DGGITQSPKYLFRKEGQNVTLSCEQNLNHDAMYWYRQDPGQGLRLIYYSQIVNDFQKGDIAEGYSVSREKKESFPLTVTSAQKNPTAFYLCASSGRSDTQYFGPGTRLTVL.

This clonotype was seen many times. V gene TRBV28 combines with J gene TRBJ2-2, with D hard to call. The CDR3 has 12 amino acids. V was cut by 2 bases and J by 7 bases, with 5 bases left in between. Germline assignment: CDR1 MDHEN and CDR2 SYDVKM. CDR3 residues: CASSLGYGELFF. The CDR3 DNA follows: TGTGCCAGCAGTTTAGGTTACGGGGAGCTGTTTTTT.

As concerns this clonotype: A much more abundant neighbour one base away suggests this may be a read error. The gene calls are TRBV28 and TRBJ2-7, with D perhaps matching TRBD2 (6 bases). The CDR3 extends over 18 amino acids. Germline CDR1 MDHEN, CDR2 SYDVKM. The CDR3 region has the DNA TGTGCCAGCAGTTTCCTCATCCAGTTAGGAGGGACCTCCTGCGAGCAGTACTTC. Translation gives CASSFLIQLGGTSCEQYF.

This clonotype has a count of ten or more. The V gene is TRBV7-9, the J gene TRBJ2-2; 8 bases line up with TRBD2. Germline-derived CDR1 and CDR2 are SEHNR and FQNEAQ (reference sequence). V lost 3 bases to trimming and J lost 6 bases; unmatched junction nucleotides: 3. The CDR3 runs 14 residues. CDR3 loop: CASSLGLDSGELFF. CDR3 DNA: TGTGCCAGCAGCTTGGGACTAGATTCCGGGGAGCTGTTTTTT.

This clonotype has only a few counts. The rearrangement links TRBV5-1 to TRBJ2-3; TRBD2 agrees at 10 bases. J was trimmed by 0 bases and V by 5 bases; bases with no gene match: 0. Germline loops: CDR1 SGHRS, CDR2 YFSETQ. The length of the CDR3 is 14 residues. CDR3 in amino acids: CASRTSGSTDTQYF. The CDR3 DNA reads as TGCGCCAGCAGGACTAGCGGGAGCACAGATACGCAGTATTTT. Based on the CDR3 plus reference TRBV5-1 and TRBJ2-3, the full variable domain is KAGVTQTPRYLIKTRGQQVTLSCSPISGHRSVSWYQQTPGQGLQFLFEYFSETQRNKGNFPGRFSGRQFSNSRSEMNVSTLELGDSALYLCASRTSGSTDTQYFGPGTRLTVL.

V is TRBV20-1 and J is TRBJ1-5, with D perhaps matching TRBD1 (6 bases). This CDR3 spans 15 amino acids. V gave up 2 bases and J gave up 5 bases, with 16 bases separating them. Germline V gene lookup returns CDR1 DFQATT and CDR2 SNEGSKA (reference sequence). CDR3 region: CSARHREYMDQPQHF. The CDR3 region has the DNA TGCAGTGCTAGACACAGGGAGTACATGGATCAGCCCCAGCATTTT.